The TCR beta chain under discussion was sequenced for a study of blood T cell repertoires in COVID-19 (TCRdb year 2020). With respect to the entire study: Collaborator samples came from the United States, Italy and Spain and covered acute and convalescent phases of COVID-19. The prospective study material was composed of cDNA or gDNA derived from T cells, B-cell-depleted T cells, or PBMCs. Deeply sampled blood TCRbeta repertoires from subjects exposed to, actively infected with, or recovered from COVID-19 were included in the dataset. A freely available public database, intended as a resource for researchers studying the immune response to SARS-CoV-2, is where the repertoires were released. The samples were drawn from two sources: the first 160 participants of the ongoing ImmuneRACE study, and fewer than 1,500 subjects contributed by 6 global collaborators. Sample metadata almost always included a de-identified subject ID, COVID-19 status, age in years and sex. Where HLA class I and class II types were available, the types were taken from metadata supplied by the sample provider, not from assay-based typing.

Collaborating institutions collected whole blood in K2EDTA tubes following their own protocols. For TCRbeta analysis, collaborators shipped samples in one of three forms: frozen whole blood, isolated PBMCs, or DNA extracted from either of those sample types. The germline V gene encodes CDR1 MNHEY and CDR2 SVGEGT. From its cysteine to its phenylalanine, the CDR3 spans 15 amino acids. This entry keeps only the CDR3 DNA: 45 bases, framed from base 1. The trim is 5 bases for V and 2 bases for J, with a gap of 16 bases between the germline ends. As for this clone: Its antigen specificity is not known. No per-base quality is available; no much larger clone lies one base away.

TCRbeta CDR3 regions were amplified from genomic DNA by means of the immunoSEQ Assay, a bias-controlled multiplex PCR. The paper's processing steps were these. Nucleated cell counts per sample were estimated from amplification of reference gene primers within the assay. To quantify the absolute abundance of each unique TCRbeta CDR3 rearrangement, sequence reads were collapsed and filtered. Productive Simpson clonality was computed per sample as the square root of Simpson's diversity index over productive rearrangements. TCRdb re-hosts the immuneACCESS table, in-frame sequences only. Its copies lack some clones; in the studies checked, an unresolved V gene accounts for under half of them, and the cause for the rest is not known. The V and J calls and clone size are taken from that table; D and trimming were inferred from the DNA. The sample table holds roughly 110,000 clones, of which roughly 81% were seen once. The ten most abundant clones make up less than 1.5% of the sample.

Study-wide findings and limitations: The amount of clinical and demographic metadata varied by source and participant and was provided uncurated.

The receptor was isolated from a man aged 35-49 years with acute or convalescent COVID-19. The receptor chain draws on TRBV6-2 or TRBV6-3 and TRBJ2-7; the D segment could be TRBD1, given 5 matching bases. Sequenced sample: peripheral blood. The CDR3 is CASSQQVPHPYEQYF. The nucleotide sequence is TGTGCCAGCAGTCAACAGGTTCCCCATCCCTACGAGCAGTACTTC.